This T cell receptor beta chain was profiled in a study of blood T cell repertoires in COVID-19. In the study overall: Samples representing acute and convalescent COVID-19 were sourced from the United States, Italy and Spain.

Assay used: immunoSEQ multiplex PCR; TCRdb lists only in-frame clones, some missing. The data contain over 85,000 clones, roughly 91% of them seen just once; the ten biggest clones take up approximately 4.8%. In its sample, this clone was seen once. V was shortened by 5 bases and J by 2 bases, with 7 bases between the two germline ends. The germline V gene encodes CDR1 SEHNR and CDR2 FQNEAQ (reference sequence). The CDR3 totals 12 residues. This TCR was recovered from a woman aged 80 or older with active COVID-19. The V call is TRBV7-9, the J call TRBJ2-7; D uncertain. The specimen sequenced was peripheral blood. CDR3 coding DNA: TGTGCCAGCAGCCCCCCTCCCTACGAGCAGTACTTC. This gives the protein CASSPPPYEQYF.